The 10 T cell receptor beta chains presented below share a single source sample, sequenced in a study of preoperative IRX-2 immunotherapy in early breast cancer. Some clones are missing from TCRdb's copy, which holds only in-frame ones; the method was immunoSEQ multiplex PCR. The sample carries 30,000 to 35,000 clones, roughly four fifths recorded once. Treatment reported: preoperative locoregional IRX-2 cytokine immunotherapy. The starting material was lymph node tissue, obtained from a patient treated with IRX-2 immunotherapy. The receptors derive from a human donor with breast cancer.

The CDR3 loop reads CASSPSVENEKLFF. The CDR3, as DNA: TGTGCCAGCTCACCAAGCGTGGAGAATGAAAAACTGTTTTTT. The chain employs TRBV18 and TRBJ1-4; D is ambiguous. Germline V lookup: CDR1 KGHSH, CDR2 LQKENI. V gave up 2 bases and J gave up 5 bases, with 9 bases separating them. The CDR3 totals 14 residues.

This clone appeared a few times. CDR3 bases: TGTGCCAGCATCTCACCGGACAGGGGGAATGAGCAGTTCTTC. Amino acids: CASISPDRGNEQFF. The V and J genes are TRBV28 and TRBJ2-1; 10 positions agree with TRBD1. Looked up from germline, CDR1 is MDHEN and CDR2 is SYDVKM. This CDR3 has 14 residues. V trimming: 7 bases; J trimming: 7 bases; junction bases outside the gene matches: 7. Combining the CDR3 with reference TRBV28 and TRBJ2-1 gives the whole variable domain DVKVTQSSRYLVKRTGEKVFLECVQDMDHENMFWYRQDPGLGLRLIYFSYDVKMKEKGDIPEGYSVSREKKERFSLILESASTNQTSMYLCASISPDRGNEQFFGPGTRLTVL.

This chain uses TRBV19 with TRBJ1-2; D not certain. The CDR3 is 12 residues long. Trimming took off 8 bases at V and 4 bases at J, with 11 bases between the two ends. CDR1 and CDR2 (germline): LNHDA, SQIVND (reference sequence). The CDR3 coding sequence is TGTGCCAGTGAGACAAGCGGCTATGGCTACACCTTC. It is translated as CASETSGYGYTF.

The CDR3 coding sequence is TGCGCCAGCAGCCAAGTTTGGCAGGGGGCCTACGAGCAGTACTTC. This gives the protein CASSQVWQGAYEQYF. The V and J genes are TRBV23-1 and TRBJ2-7; 7 nucleotides line up with TRBD1. TRBV23-1 is designated an ORF whose function remains uncertain. V trimming: 6 bases; J trimming: 2 bases; junction bases outside the gene matches: 10. This CDR3 region has 15 residues.

This clone was detected only once. The J gene is TRBJ2-7, the V gene TRBV6-4; weak D call: TRBD1 (6 bases). In germline, CDR1 is MRHNA, CDR2 SNTAGT. CDR3 length equals 15 residues. Trimming took off 5 bases at V and 4 bases at J, with 18 bases between the two ends. CDR3 loop: CASSLNWDTQYEQYF. The CDR3 DNA is TGTGCCAGCAGTTTAAACTGGGACACTCAATACGAGCAGTACTTC.

This clone occurred a few times. The chain links TRBV19 to TRBJ1-1; D not certain. The CDR3 runs to 14 residues. Trimming removed 7 bases from V and 1 base from J, with 13 bases in between. Germline V gene lookup returns CDR1 LNHDA and CDR2 SQIVND (reference sequence). This CDR3 is CASTRGRSNTEAFF. The DNA for the CDR3 is TGTGCCAGTACAAGAGGACGCTCGAACACTGAAGCTTTCTTT. Full variable domain (outside the CDR3, taken from reference TRBV19 and TRBJ1-1): DGGITQSPKYLFRKEGQNVTLSCEQNLNHDAMYWYRQDPGQGLRLIYYSQIVNDFQKGDIAEGYSVSREKKESFPLTVTSAQKNPTAFYLCASTRGRSNTEAFFGQGTRLTVV.

The J gene is TRBJ1-4, the V gene TRBV19; D remains ambiguous. The germline V gene encodes CDR1 LNHDA and CDR2 SQIVND (reference sequence). Between the trimmed V and J ends, which lost 5 bases and 8 bases, there was a span of 12 bases. This CDR3 comprises 13 residues. CDR3 sequence (DNA): TGTGCCAGTAGTTCGCCCCGGGAGGAAAAACTGTTTTTT. Protein product: CASSSPREEKLFF.

The chain employs TRBV7-2 and TRBJ2-2, with D possibly being TRBD1 (5 bases). The CDR3 contains 15 residues. CDR1 and CDR2 (germline): SGHTA, FQGNSA. Trimming removed 8 bases from V and 1 base from J, with 14 bases in between. CDR3 protein: CASARTRGNTGELFF. The CDR3 nucleotides read TGTGCCAGCGCCCGGACAAGGGGGAACACCGGGGAGCTGTTTTTT.

The chain couples TRBV25-1 to TRBJ2-3; D is uncertain. CDR3 size: 14 residues. Germline V CDR1 and CDR2: MGHDK, SYGVNS. V was clipped by 5 bases and J by 2 bases, with 11 bases between them. The CDR3 loop is CASSLSKITDTQYF. The CDR3 DNA is TGTGCCAGCAGTTTATCCAAGATCACAGATACGCAGTATTTT.

This chain connects TRBV19 to TRBJ1-1; 9 positions agree with TRBD1. This CDR3 is built from 17 residues. The J segment lost 1 base and the V segment lost 0 bases, leaving 6 bases of the junction unmatched. Looked up from germline, CDR1 is LNHDA and CDR2 is SQIVND (reference sequence). The CDR3 here is CASSIDRWGQGNTEAFF. The CDR3 DNA sequence: TGTGCCAGTAGTATAGATCGTTGGGGACAGGGGAACACTGAAGCTTTCTTT.